The sequence of this T cell receptor beta chain was determined in a study of graft-versus-host responses after intestinal transplantation. Study background: Each of the recipients got a multivisceral, liver-intestinal, or isolated intestinal transplant. Once they had received anti-thymocyte globulin induction, all recipients took tacrolimus and steroids for around 3 years.

This CDR3 is 14 amino acids long. Trimming removed 3 bases at V and 2 bases at J, with 7 bases between. CDR1 is MDHEN, CDR2 SYDVKM, per germline. Remarks on this clone: The antigen remains undetermined.

The repertoire was sequenced with immunoSEQ multiplex PCR; TCRdb's copy has only in-frame clones and lacks some. This table has about 81,000 clones, around 93% appearing once. Sequencing used unstimulated CD4+ T cells sorted from spleen or lymph node cells, obtained before transplant. The clonotype was recovered from a human donor who was the organ donor for an intestinal transplant. The chain employs TRBV28 and TRBJ1-4; D is perhaps TRBD1 (5 bases). Here the CDR3 reads CASSFGGTNEKLFF. CDR3 bases: TGTGCCAGCAGTTTCGGGGGTACTAATGAAAAACTGTTTTTT.